This T cell receptor (beta chain) originates from a study of Ad26.COV2.S vaccination and SARS-CoV-2 variants. The J segment lost 4 bases and the V segment lost 7 bases, leaving 18 bases of the junction unmatched. The CDR3 is 18 residues long. Germline CDR1 is LGHNA and CDR2 is YNFKEQ. This table comes from immunoSEQ multiplex PCR, and its TCRdb copy is limited to in-frame clones, with some not included. The sample lists roughly 510,000 clones, around 85% occurring once. Treatment of the sample: 15 to 20 received Ad26.COV2.S at low or high dose, single or two shots; 5 received placebo; per-sample allocation not given. Sampling was done on day 63 after the first vaccine or placebo injection.

This clonotype originated in a person between 18 and 59 years old who received the Ad26.COV2.S COVID-19 vaccine or a placebo. The chain recombines TRBV4-2 with TRBJ2-3, with 9 bases matching TRBD2. The sequences come from peripheral blood, collected in a trial of Ad26.COV2.S vaccine versus placebo. CDR3 residues: CASTNDLAGLRGPDTQYF. The CDR3 DNA reads as TGTGCCAGCACGAACGATCTAGCGGGATTAAGGGGCCCAGATACGCAGTATTTT.